Only one count was recorded for the clone carrying this T cell receptor beta chain. The CDR3 has 17 residues. With 1 base clipped from V and 0 bases from J, the junction kept 6 bases outside the gene matches. CDR1 SGHTA and CDR2 FQGNSA come from the germline V gene. This record belongs to a study of cytomegalovirus exposure and HLA in healthy donors. Vbeta (60) and Jbeta (13) primers were used in the PCR. Sequencing used immunoSEQ multiplex PCR; TCRdb keeps in-frame clones, though not all of them. The table has roughly 190,000 clones, around 87% seen once. The chain joins TRBV7-2 to TRBJ2-7; 10 bases map to TRBD2. The specimen was PBMCs. The sequence derives from a woman aged 18-35 years in good health and CMV-seronegative. CDR3 in amino acids: CASSLVAGGPSSYEQYF. In DNA form, the CDR3 reads TGTGCCAGCAGCTTAGTAGCGGGAGGTCCCTCCTCCTACGAGCAGTACTTC.